This T cell receptor beta chain was found in a study of cytomegalovirus exposure and HLA in healthy donors. The study, taken as a whole, reports: Diagnosis of cytomegalovirus status made by the classifier reportedly showed high specificity and sensitivity. Later analysis indicated greater clonal expansion among HLA-associated TCR beta chains than among equally common other chains. The listing of 160 or so TCR beta chains classed them as cytomegalovirus-associated. Some V segments, including TRBV6-2 and TRBV6-3, were excluded as indistinguishable.

The PCR used 60 Vbeta and 13 Jbeta primers. Profiling relied on immunoSEQ multiplex PCR, and the TCRdb table lists in-frame clones only, not all of them. This table holds 120,000 to 150,000 clones, roughly four fifths found once. For this clone: What it binds is unknown.

CDR1 LNHDA and CDR2 SQIVND come from the germline V gene (reference sequence). The CDR3 has 14 residues. Trimming left V 1 base short and J 7 bases short, with 11 bases between. V and J are TRBV19 and TRBJ1-5, with D perhaps TRBD1 (5 bases). Sequenced material: PBMCs. The clonotype originates from a male donor in good health and CMV-seronegative. CDR3 loop: CASSIGRVGQPQHF. For the CDR3, the DNA is TGTGCCAGTAGTATAGGCAGGGTTGGGCAGCCCCAGCATTTT.